This is a list of T cell receptor beta chains from one sample in a study of shared clonotypes between healthy human individuals. Using immunoSEQ multiplex PCR, the repertoire was profiled, and TCRdb retains in-frame clones only, with some absent. Of more than 550,000 clones in the sample, 72% were seen once. The sample comprised memory CD4+ T cells sorted from blood. The receptors shown here come from a woman aged 30 to 39 in good health. CDR3s include the opening cysteine and the closing phenylalanine or tryptophan. A D gene is named only where the DNA matches it firmly. Clone size is not always given. Where it is, it says once, few, many or a class for expanded clones.

v_call,j_call,clone_size,d_call,cdr3_length,cdr3_aa,cdr3_nt
TRBV4-2,TRBJ2-1,-,-,13,CASTDSTINEQFF,TGTGCCAGCACCGACAGCACTATCAATGAGCAGTTCTTC
TRBV28,TRBJ2-1,few,TRBD2,14,CASDPGLASHEQFF,TGTGCCAGCGATCCGGGACTAGCCTCCCATGAGCAGTTCTTC
TRBV30,TRBJ2-2,once,-,12,CAWIQNTGELFF,TGTGCCTGGATACAGAACACCGGGGAGCTGTTTTTT
TRBV2,TRBJ1-5,-,TRBD1,15,CASSGAGGTGQPQHF,TGTGCCAGCAGTGGCGCAGGGGGTACGGGTCAGCCCCAGCATTTT
TRBV7-3,TRBJ2-2,-,-,13,CASSIQNTGELFF,TGTGCCAGCAGCATCCAGAACACCGGGGAGCTGTTTTTT
TRBV30,TRBJ1-5,few,-,13,CAWSVRGDQPQHF,TGTGCCTGGAGTGTGCGAGGGGACCAGCCCCAGCATTTT
TRBV27,TRBJ2-6,-,-,16,CASSSPGPSGANVLTF,TGTGCCAGCAGTTCACCCGGTCCCTCTGGGGCCAACGTCCTGACTTTC
TRBV19,TRBJ1-5,-,-,13,CASLGQGHQPQHF,TGTGCCAGTTTGGGGCAGGGACATCAGCCCCAGCATTTT
TRBV28,TRBJ1-5,-,-,15,CASSPPGRGYQPQHF,TGTGCCAGCAGTCCACCTGGGAGAGGGTATCAGCCCCAGCATTTT
TRBV9,TRBJ2-7,-,-,13,CASSVARLGEQYF,TGTGCCAGCAGCGTAGCACGACTCGGCGAGCAGTACTTC
TRBV4-1,TRBJ2-3,-,TRBD2,17,CASSQKQTSGNTDTQYF,TGCGCCAGCAGCCAAAAACAGACTAGCGGGAACACAGATACGCAGTATTTT
TRBV28,TRBJ2-3,-,TRBD2,16,CASSPHSGGNTDTQYF,TGTGCCAGCAGTCCCCATAGCGGGGGCAACACAGATACGCAGTATTTT
TRBV6-1,TRBJ1-2,-,-,13,CASSDQRNYGYTF,TGTGCCAGCAGTGATCAACGGAACTATGGCTACACCTTC
TRBV10-1,TRBJ2-1,-,-,14,CASRGKGPGSEQFF,TGCGCCAGCCGTGGTAAGGGGCCGGGAAGTGAGCAGTTCTTC
TRBV14,TRBJ2-2,-,TRBD1,16,CASSLGQGANTGELFF,TGTGCCAGCAGTCTCGGACAGGGGGCGAACACCGGGGAGCTGTTTTTT
TRBV2,TRBJ1-2,-,-,12,CARQDLGYGYTF,TGTGCCAGACAGGACCTGGGCTATGGCTACACCTTC
TRBV6-1,TRBJ2-2,few,-,17,CASSDPGLRGYTGELFF,TGTGCCAGCAGTGATCCGGGACTGAGAGGATACACCGGGGAGCTGTTTTTT
TRBV28,TRBJ1-5,-,-,15,CASSFSGAYNQPQHF,TGTGCCAGCAGTTTTTCGGGGGCCTATAATCAGCCCCAGCATTTT
TRBV28,TRBJ1-2,-,-,15,CASIPNGGLNYGYTF,TGTGCCAGCATACCCAACGGGGGCCTCAACTATGGCTACACCTTC
TRBV5-8,TRBJ1-5,-,-,16,CASSLGDGGGNQPQHF,TGTGCCAGCAGCTTGGGGGACGGGGGAGGCAATCAGCCCCAGCATTTT
TRBV7-9,TRBJ2-1,-,TRBD2,16,CASRKEPSGRGDEQFF,TGTGCCAGCAGAAAAGAGCCTAGCGGGAGAGGAGATGAGCAGTTCTTC
TRBV5-1,TRBJ1-5,once,TRBD1,14,CASSSGTGEQPQHF,TGCGCCAGCAGCTCCGGGACAGGGGAACAGCCCCAGCATTTT
TRBV7-2,TRBJ2-3,-,-,15,CASSPYLDWTDTQYF,TGTGCCAGCAGCCCGTACCTGGACTGGACAGATACGCAGTATTTT
TRBV18,TRBJ1-1,-,-,12,CASSPYGTEAFF,TGTGCCAGCTCACCTTACGGCACTGAAGCTTTCTTT